Given below is one TCR beta chain in context. It has no known antigen specificity. No much larger clone is present one base from it, and per-base qualities are unavailable. This sample is drawn from a study of Ad26.COV2.S vaccination and SARS-CoV-2 variants (dated by TCRdb to the early 2020s). Notes on the research overall: Donors in the vaccine arm were drawn from COV1001, a multicentre, randomized, double-blind, placebo-controlled phase I-IIa trial testing Ad26.COV2.S in healthy adults. Ad26.COV2.S was administered intramuscularly at a dose of 5x10^10 or 1x10^11 viral particles, either as one shot or as two shots given 56 days apart. The specificity and breadth of SARS-CoV-2-reactive T cell receptors after Ad26.COV2.S vaccination were assessed by TCRbeta repertoire sequencing. A total of approximately 32 samples were included in the TCR-sequenced set, comprising roughly 19 Ad26.COV2.S vaccine recipients, 5 placebo recipients and 8 SARS-CoV-2 convalescent individuals. Trial participants were randomized into five groups of five, in which low-dose or high-dose Ad26.COV2.S was given once or twice, or placebo was given on both occasions. Investigators did not know the trial group allocation while performing experiments and assessing outcomes.

Taken with the paper, the label for treatment or condition translates to: roughly 19 received Ad26.COV2.S at low or high dose, single or two shots; roughly five received placebo; per-sample allocation not given. Repertoires of vaccine and placebo recipients were sequenced from samples collected on day 63 after the first injection. In Cohort 1b, more than 20 adults aged 18-55 years were enrolled at a single site in Boston, USA, between 29 July and 7 August 2020. Ad26.COV2.S was a replication-incompetent adenovirus type 26 vector that expressed a prefusion-stabilized SARS-CoV-2 spike protein derived from the original Wuhan strain. What the work shows at the level of the full study, not this receptor alone: The study was not powered for comparison of responses between vaccine doses or regimens. It was noted by the authors that total T cell responses may have been underestimated by the TCR breadth and depth analyses. Non-spike TCR breadth was comparable between vaccine and placebo recipients, consistent with the vaccine containing only spike. Higher spike-specific TCR breadth was observed in Ad26.COV2.S recipients than in placebo recipients (P = 0.0014). After vaccination, spike-specific CD8+ and CD4+ T cell responses were reported to show substantial breadth.

TCRbeta CDR3 regions were sequenced with the immunoSEQ Assay. After extraction, genomic DNA underwent amplification by bias-controlled multiplex PCR, followed by high-throughput sequencing. As for the authors' bioinformatics: To quantify the absolute abundance of each unique TCRbeta CDR3 region, sequences were collapsed and filtered. Usable DNA was measured by amplifying reference genes present in all nucleated cells, and TCRbeta template counts were normalized to that usable DNA to estimate T cell fraction. Repertoire TCRs were annotated as SARS-CoV-2-specific by exact matching of V gene, CDR3 amino acid sequence and J gene to a known reactive TCR set. The reference SARS-CoV-2 TCR set was derived from MIRA and filtered for enrichment in COVID-19-positive ImmuneCODE repertoires, a step that removed public or cross-reactive TCRs. Based on the MIRA antigens, annotated TCRs were further analysed at the level of specific ORF or position within ORF. Breadth was defined as annotated unique rearrangements over total unique productive rearrangements; depth was the summed frequency of those rearrangements. TCR breadth was compared between groups using two-sided Wilcoxon rank-sum tests. TCRdb's version of the immuneACCESS table is confined to in-frame rearrangements and falls short of the full clone set. An unresolved V gene accounts for under half of the shortfall where checked; the remainder is of unknown origin. V and J calls and clone size are those listed in that table; D and trimming were worked out from the DNA. Here the sample has around 450,000 clones; 88% occur a single time. 3.6% of the sample is taken by the ten largest.

From the cysteine through the phenylalanine, the CDR3 covers 16 amino acids. Left in the record is the CDR3 DNA by itself, 48 bases read in frame from the first base. Between the V and J ends, shortened by 4 bases and 0 bases respectively, the junction contains 14 bases. CDR1 and CDR2 (SGHNT, YYREEE) derive from the germline V gene (reference sequence). This clonotype was sampled from a person aged 18-65 years who received the Ad26.COV2.S COVID-19 vaccine or a placebo. This material consisted of peripheral blood, taken in a trial of Ad26.COV2.S vaccine versus placebo. This chain joins TRBV5-4 to TRBJ2-4; the D region may be TRBD1 or TRBD2, each matching 5 bases equally. At the DNA level, the sequence is TGTGCCAGCAGCCTGCCGGGACCGCGAGCCAAAAACATTCAGTACTTC. Translated, this is CASSLPGPRAKNIQYF.